The 28 T cell receptor beta chains below come from one sample, sequenced in a study of T-cell memory formation after mild COVID-19. TCRdb recomputed calls from the 5' RACE reads with MiXCR, one row per CDR3 protein. The sample contains 250,000 to 350,000 distinct CDR3 sequences, 15% to 20% of which appear only once. Sequenced material: PBMCs or a T cell subset sorted from them (not recorded which). The receptors derive from a man aged 18 to 35 who had mild COVID-19 (a few samples of this study predate the infection). Cell type and time point are not known.

Concerning this clonotype itself: The junction and the germline gene differ at one end; a read error may be behind it. V usage is TRBV20-1 and J usage is TRBJ2-1; unclear D gene. Germline CDR1 is DFQATT and CDR2 is SNEGSKA (reference sequence). The CDR3 length is 11 residues. CDR3 in amino acids: CSARANKEQFF. DNA of the CDR3: TGCAGTGCTAGGGCAAACAAAGAGCAGTTCTTC.

This chain connects TRBV13 to TRBJ1-2; D is unclear. Deletions cut 5 bases from V and 13 bases from J, with 20 bases between. CDR1 and CDR2 (germline): PRHDT, FYEKMQ (reference sequence). This CDR3 has 13 residues. The CDR3: CASSLKPDSDCTF. For the CDR3, the DNA is TGTGCCAGCAGCCTTAAACCAGACTCGGACTGCACCTTC.

This clonotype was seen only a few times. J is TRBJ2-6 and V is TRBV20-1; 7 positions match TRBD1. CDR3 size: 14 residues. Germline values: CDR1 DFQATT, CDR2 SNEGSKA (reference sequence). V gave up 5 bases and J gave up 0 bases; unmatched junction bases: 1. This CDR3 reads CSAWDSSGANVLTF. The CDR3 DNA is TGCAGTGCTTGGGACAGCTCTGGGGCCAACGTCCTGACTTTC.

This clonotype was picked up a small number of times. V gene TRBV30 combines with J gene TRBJ2-4; 7 nucleotides align to TRBD1. Trimming at V came to 3 bases and at J to 6 bases, leaving 8 bases not matched to a gene. Germline V CDR1 and CDR2: GTSNPN, SVGIG (reference sequence). This CDR3 has 14 amino acids. The CDR3: CAWRGPRTGNIQYF. For the CDR3, the DNA is TGTGCCTGGAGGGGGCCCCGGACAGGAAACATTCAGTACTTC.

This clonotype was seen only a few times. The chain has TRBV12-3 or TRBV12-4 and TRBJ2-3; D unresolved. Trimming shortened V by 7 bases and J by 0 bases, and 11 bases separated the two germline ends. The CDR3 is 14 amino acids. The CDR3 nucleotides read TGTGCCAGCACCTTGAGACAAAGCACAGATACGCAGTATTTT. This encodes CASTLRQSTDTQYF.

There are a few counts of this clonotype. This rearrangement joins TRBV27 to TRBJ1-5; D perhaps matches TRBD1 (5 bases). The CDR3 contains 13 residues. Germline-derived CDR1 and CDR2 are MNHEY and SMNVEV (reference sequence). Deletions cut 2 bases from V and 9 bases from J, with 11 bases between. Here the CDR3 reads CASSLGTLGPQHF. CDR3 bases: TGTGCCAGCAGTTTAGGGACCCTCGGGCCCCAGCATTTT.

The genes are TRBV4-1 and TRBJ1-2; D is possibly TRBD1 (5 bases). Per germline, CDR1 MGHRA and CDR2 YSYEKL. The CDR3 contains 15 residues. Trimming left V 2 bases short and J 7 bases short, with 17 bases between. CDR3 sequence (DNA): TGCGCCAGCAGCCAATTCGGGTCCGGGGACCGTGGCTACACCTTC. It specifies CASSQFGSGDRGYTF.

This clonotype was seen many times. This rearrangement joins TRBV19 to TRBJ2-3, with 7 bases lining up with TRBD1. V lost 5 bases, J lost 6 bases, and 8 bases stayed unmatched. The germline gives CDR1 LNHDA, CDR2 SQIVND (reference sequence). This CDR3 has 14 residues. The CDR3 reads CASSPGTEVDTQYF. Written as DNA, the CDR3 is TGTGCCAGTAGTCCGGGGACAGAGGTGGATACGCAGTATTTT. Full variable domain (outside the CDR3, taken from reference TRBV19 and TRBJ2-3): DGGITQSPKYLFRKEGQNVTLSCEQNLNHDAMYWYRQDPGQGLRLIYYSQIVNDFQKGDIAEGYSVSREKKESFPLTVTSAQKNPTAFYLCASSPGTEVDTQYFGPGTRLTVL.

This clonotype was detected only a few times. The V and J genes are TRBV7-9 and TRBJ2-3, with 8 bases lining up with TRBD2. The CDR3 spans 15 residues. Losses at the gene ends were 5 bases for V and 1 base for J; bases not matched to a gene: 5. Germline CDR1 is SEHNR and CDR2 is FQNEAQ (reference sequence). The CDR3 region has the DNA TGTGCCAGCAGCCCGAGCGGGGGTGGCACAGATACGCAGTATTTT. It is translated as CASSPSGGGTDTQYF.

This clonotype has a handful of counts. The chain joins TRBV7-2 to TRBJ1-2, with TRBD1 matching 9 bases. V was pared by 5 bases and J by 7 bases, with 11 bases of the junction left unmatched. Germline V CDR1 and CDR2: SGHTA, FQGNSA. The CDR3 has 15 residues. CDR3 nucleotides: TGTGCCAGCAGCCATTCAACAGGGGGCTACGGTGGCTACACCTTC. This codes for CASSHSTGGYGGYTF. Supplemented by reference TRBV7-2 and TRBJ1-2, the full variable domain reads GAGVSQSPSNKVTEKGKDVELRCDPISGHTALYWYRQSLGQGLEFLIYFQGNSAPDKSGLPSDRFSAERTGGSVSTLTIQRTQQEDSAVYLCASSHSTGGYGGYTFGSGTRLTVV.

The rearrangement uses TRBV6-2 or TRBV6-3 and TRBJ2-5; the D gene is possibly TRBD2 (6 bases). Per the germline V gene, CDR1 is MNHEY and CDR2 is SVGEGT. The CDR3 is 15 amino acids. V lost 4 bases to trimming and J lost 1 base, with 13 bases between them. The CDR3 spells CASSWGVRGQETQYF. The CDR3 nucleotides read TGTGCCAGCAGTTGGGGGGTAAGGGGCCAAGAGACCCAGTACTTC.

This clonotype was detected only a few times. V and J are TRBV7-2 and TRBJ1-5, with 8 nucleotides matching TRBD1. V gave up 2 bases and J gave up 7 bases; unmatched junction bases: 10. CDR3 length: 16 residues. Germline-derived CDR1 and CDR2 are SGHTA and FQGNSA. CDR3 loop: CASSLRPQGAGQPQHF. The CDR3 DNA follows: TGTGCCAGCAGCTTACGTCCCCAGGGGGCAGGGCAGCCCCAGCATTTT.

The chain carries TRBV29-1 and TRBJ1-1, with D hard to call. This CDR3 comprises 12 residues. V lost 5 bases and J 6 bases, leaving 13 bases between the germline ends. The germline CDR1 and CDR2 sequences are SQVTM and ANQGSEA. In DNA form, the CDR3 reads TGCAGCGTTACTACAGATCACTCTGAAGCTTTCTTT. It encodes CSVTTDHSEAFF.

This clonotype was observed at least ten times. The chain joins TRBV24-1 to TRBJ2-1; D remains ambiguous. The CDR3 is 12 amino acids. V lost 1 base and J lost 8, with 5 bases in between. CDR1 KGHDR and CDR2 SFDVKD come from the germline V gene. CDR3 sequence reads: CATSDFRDEQFF. CDR3 DNA: TGTGCCACCAGTGATTTTCGGGATGAGCAGTTCTTC.

The chain recombines TRBV6-6 with TRBJ1-1; D might be TRBD1 (6 bases). V dropped 8 bases and J dropped 2 bases, with 18 bases sitting between them. The CDR3 is 15 amino acids. The germline V gene encodes CDR1 MNHNY and CDR2 SVGAGI (reference sequence). CDR3 nucleotides: TGTGCCAGCGGAGCCTGGGGGGCCTTTAACACTGAAGCTTTCTTT. As protein: CASGAWGAFNTEAFF.

The V gene is TRBV12-3 or TRBV12-4, the J gene TRBJ1-5; D is undetermined. This CDR3 is 13 amino acids long. V lost 2 bases and J 5 bases, leaving 7 bases between the germline ends. The CDR3 loop reads CASSLSSYQPQHF. CDR3 DNA sequence: TGTGCCAGCAGTTTATCCAGTTATCAGCCCCAGCATTTT.

This chain links TRBV4-3 with TRBJ1-1, with 7 positions matching TRBD1. This CDR3 is built from 16 residues. Germline V lookup: CDR1 LGHNA, CDR2 YSLEER. Unmatched junction bases numbered 9, after V lost 4 bases and J lost 1 base. The CDR3 DNA follows: TGCGCCAGCAGCCGGAATCCGGGACAGCGGAACACTGAAGCTTTCTTT. Residues: CASSRNPGQRNTEAFF.

This clonotype came up a few times. This chain uses TRBV7-3 with TRBJ2-7; tentative D call: TRBD2 (5 bases). Germline V gene sequence: CDR1 SGHTA, CDR2 FQGTGA. The CDR3 totals 15 residues. Trimming took 2 bases from V and 2 from J, leaving 13 bases between them. The CDR3 bases are TGTGCCAGCAGCTTACGGGGTGGTGCGACCTACGAGCAGTACTTC. Its translation is CASSLRGGATYEQYF.

Details on this clonotype: A much larger clone lies one base from this, so it may be a read error. The V call is TRBV27, the J call TRBJ2-5, with D unresolved. This CDR3 spans 10 amino acids. Germline V gene sequence: CDR1 MNHEY, CDR2 SMNVEV (reference sequence). CDR3 loop: CATLVETKYF. CDR3 nucleotides: TGTGCCACCCTCGTAGAGACCAAGTACTTC.

This sequence joins TRBV4-1 and TRBJ2-7, with 12 bases matching TRBD2. The J segment lost 2 bases and the V segment lost 2 bases, leaving 10 bases of the junction unmatched. The CDR3 is made up of 18 amino acids. Germline values: CDR1 MGHRA, CDR2 YSYEKL. The CDR3 nucleotides read TGCGCCAGCAGCCAACGTTTGGTACTAGCGGGGGGCACCTACGAGCAGTACTTC. Its translation is CASSQRLVLAGGTYEQYF.

The V gene is TRBV2, the J gene TRBJ1-2; D is unresolved. Per the germline V gene, CDR1 is SNHLY and CDR2 is FYNNEI. Trimming pared 2 bases from V and 5 bases from J, leaving 9 bases between. The CDR3 has 13 amino acids. The chain's CDR3 is CASSENSVYGYTF. CDR3 DNA sequence: TGTGCCAGCAGTGAAAACAGTGTGTATGGCTACACCTTC. Looking up the rest from reference TRBV2 and TRBJ1-2 gives the full variable domain: EPEVTQTPSHQVTQMGQEVILRCVPISNHLYFYWYRQILGQKVEFLVSFYNNEISEKSEIFDDQFSVERPDGSNFTLKIRSTKLEDSAMYFCASSENSVYGYTFGSGTRLTVV.

The chain carries TRBV6-5 and TRBJ2-1; 14 positions match TRBD2. Losses at the gene ends were 7 bases for V and 10 bases for J; bases not matched to a gene: 9. CDR3 size: 15 residues. CDR1 and CDR2 from the germline V gene are MNHEY and SVGAGI. Here the CDR3 DNA reads TGTGCCAGCACCCGACTAGCGGGGGGGCAACGAGAGCAGTTCTTC. Amino acid sequence: CASTRLAGGQREQFF.

This chain links TRBV12-3 or TRBV12-4 with TRBJ2-5; D may be TRBD1 (6 bases). Trimming took off 6 bases at V and 0 bases at J, with 8 bases between the two ends. CDR3 length: 13 residues. DNA of the CDR3: TGTGCCAGCAGACAGGGCAACCAAGAGACCCAGTACTTC. This encodes CASRQGNQETQYF.

This clonotype came up a few times. The CDR3 loop is CASSLARTGGFYGYTF. CDR3 nucleotide sequence: TGTGCCAGCAGCTTAGCAAGGACAGGGGGCTTCTATGGCTACACCTTC. The chain carries TRBV7-9 and TRBJ1-2; TRBD1 aligns across 11 bases. CDR1 and CDR2 from the germline V gene are SEHNR and FQNEAQ (reference sequence). V gave up 0 bases and J gave up 4 bases; unmatched junction bases: 4. This CDR3 region has 16 residues.

This clonotype was seen a few times. The rearrangement uses TRBV28 and TRBJ2-3; TRBD2 agrees at 10 bases. The germline V gene encodes CDR1 MDHEN and CDR2 SYDVKM. The CDR3 consists of 15 residues. Losses at the gene ends were 6 bases for V and 4 bases for J; bases not matched to a gene: 7. The CDR3 is CASRPLAGVADTQYF. The CDR3 nucleotides read TGTGCCAGCAGACCCCTAGCGGGGGTGGCAGATACGCAGTATTTT.

This chain joins TRBV18 and TRBJ1-1; D remains ambiguous. This CDR3 contains 12 residues. V was pared by 6 bases and J by 6 bases, with 11 bases between. Germline V gene data show CDR1 as KGHSH and CDR2 as LQKENI. The CDR3 DNA reads as TGTGCCAGCTCCCGAGAGTTCGCTGAAGCTTTCTTT. Amino acids: CASSREFAEAFF.

The chain employs TRBV19 and TRBJ2-2, with 9 bases matching TRBD2. Per germline, CDR1 LNHDA and CDR2 SQIVND (reference sequence). This CDR3 region has 15 residues. V shed 5 bases, J shed 8 bases, and the junction held 9 bases outside the gene matches. CDR3 region: CASSFLAGHPGELFF. CDR3 in DNA: TGTGCCAGTAGTTTCCTAGCGGGGCACCCAGGGGAGCTGTTTTTT. The variable domain in full, completed from reference TRBV19 and TRBJ2-2, reads DGGITQSPKYLFRKEGQNVTLSCEQNLNHDAMYWYRQDPGQGLRLIYYSQIVNDFQKGDIAEGYSVSREKKESFPLTVTSAQKNPTAFYLCASSFLAGHPGELFFGEGSRLTVL.

The rearrangement joins TRBV20-1 to TRBJ2-3; D gene unclear. CDR1 is DFQATT, CDR2 SNEGSKA, per germline (reference sequence). The ends were cut back, 5 bases at V and 0 bases at J, with 9 bases in the middle. CDR3 length: 13 amino acids. This chain's CDR3 is CSAGLYSTDTQYF. CDR3 in DNA: TGCAGTGCTGGGCTCTATAGCACAGATACGCAGTATTTT.